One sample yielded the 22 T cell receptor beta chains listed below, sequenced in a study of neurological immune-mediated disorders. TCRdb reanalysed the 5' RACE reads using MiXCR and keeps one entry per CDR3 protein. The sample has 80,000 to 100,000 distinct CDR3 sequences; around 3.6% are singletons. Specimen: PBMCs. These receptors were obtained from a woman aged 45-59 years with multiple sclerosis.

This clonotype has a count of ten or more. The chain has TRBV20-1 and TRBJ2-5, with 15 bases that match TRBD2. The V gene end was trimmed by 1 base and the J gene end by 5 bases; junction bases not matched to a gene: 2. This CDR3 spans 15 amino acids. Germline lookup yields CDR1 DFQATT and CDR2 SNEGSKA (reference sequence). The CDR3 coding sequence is TGCAGTGCTAGAGTAGGGACTAGCGGGGGGGAGACCCAGTACTTC. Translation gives CSARVGTSGGETQYF.

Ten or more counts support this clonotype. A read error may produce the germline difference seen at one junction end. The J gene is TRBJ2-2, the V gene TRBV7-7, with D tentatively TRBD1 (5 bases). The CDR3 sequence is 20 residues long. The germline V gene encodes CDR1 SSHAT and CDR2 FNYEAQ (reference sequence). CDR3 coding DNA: TGTGCTAGCAGCAACACCCTGGTTGGGGCAGGGAAAATTGGTACCGGGGAGCTGTTTTTT. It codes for CASSNTLVGAGKIGTGELFF.

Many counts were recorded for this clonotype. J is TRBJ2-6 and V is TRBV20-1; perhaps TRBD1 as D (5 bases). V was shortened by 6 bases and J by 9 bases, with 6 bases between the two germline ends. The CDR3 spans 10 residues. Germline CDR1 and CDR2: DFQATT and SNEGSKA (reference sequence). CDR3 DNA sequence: TGCAGTGCGGGGCACAACGTCCTGACTTTC. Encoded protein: CSAGHNVLTF.

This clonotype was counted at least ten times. The CDR3 nucleotides are TGCAGTGCTGTGTCGACAGGGCGGGACTATGGCTACACCTTC. This gives the protein CSAVSTGRDYGYTF. This rearrangement joins TRBV20-1 to TRBJ1-2; TRBD1 aligns across 7 bases. CDR1 and CDR2 from the germline V gene are DFQATT and SNEGSKA (reference sequence). There are 14 residues in the CDR3. The J segment lost 3 bases and the V segment lost 5 bases, leaving 9 bases of the junction unmatched.

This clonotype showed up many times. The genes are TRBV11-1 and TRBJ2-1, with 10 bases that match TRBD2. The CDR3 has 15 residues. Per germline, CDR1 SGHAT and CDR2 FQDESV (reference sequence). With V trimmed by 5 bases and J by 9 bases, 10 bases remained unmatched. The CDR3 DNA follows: TGTGCCAGCAGCCCTAGCGGGGGCGCAGAAGGTGAGCAGTTCTTC. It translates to CASSPSGGAEGEQFF.

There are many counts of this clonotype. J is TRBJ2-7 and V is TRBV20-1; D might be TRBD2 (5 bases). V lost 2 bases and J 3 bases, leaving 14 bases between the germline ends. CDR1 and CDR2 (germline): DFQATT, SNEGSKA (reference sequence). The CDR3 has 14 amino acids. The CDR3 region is CSARPRGNDYEQYF. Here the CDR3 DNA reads TGCAGTGCTAGACCCAGAGGGAACGACTACGAGCAGTACTTC.

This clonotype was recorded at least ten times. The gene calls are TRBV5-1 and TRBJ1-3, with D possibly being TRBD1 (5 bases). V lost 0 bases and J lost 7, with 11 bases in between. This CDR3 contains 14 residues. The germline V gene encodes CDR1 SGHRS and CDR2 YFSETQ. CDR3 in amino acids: CASSLETAVNTIYF. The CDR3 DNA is TGCGCCAGCAGCTTGGAGACAGCTGTGAACACCATATATTTT. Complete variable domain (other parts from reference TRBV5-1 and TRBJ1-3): KAGVTQTPRYLIKTRGQQVTLSCSPISGHRSVSWYQQTPGQGLQFLFEYFSETQRNKGNFPGRFSGRQFSNSRSEMNVSTLELGDSALYLCASSLETAVNTIYFGEGSWLTVV.

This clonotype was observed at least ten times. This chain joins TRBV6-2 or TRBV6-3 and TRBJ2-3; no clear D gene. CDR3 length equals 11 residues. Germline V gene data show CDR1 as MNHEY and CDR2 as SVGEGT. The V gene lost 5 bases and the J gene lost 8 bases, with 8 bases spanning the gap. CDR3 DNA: TGTGCCAGCAGTCCGTCGGGTACGCAGTATTTT. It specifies CASSPSGTQYF.

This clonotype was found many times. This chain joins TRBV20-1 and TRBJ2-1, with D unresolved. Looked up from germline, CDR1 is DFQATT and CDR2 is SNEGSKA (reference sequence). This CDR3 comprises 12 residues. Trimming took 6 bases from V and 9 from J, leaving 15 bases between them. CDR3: CSAIMTRSEQFF. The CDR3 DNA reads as TGCAGTGCCATCATGACGAGGTCTGAGCAGTTCTTC.

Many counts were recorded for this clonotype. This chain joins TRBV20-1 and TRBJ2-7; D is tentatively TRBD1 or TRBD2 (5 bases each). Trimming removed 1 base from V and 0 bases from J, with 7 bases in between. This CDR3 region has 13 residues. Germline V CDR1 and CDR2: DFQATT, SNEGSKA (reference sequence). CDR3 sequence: CSARGGRSYEQYF. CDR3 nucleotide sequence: TGCAGTGCTAGAGGGGGACGCTCCTACGAGCAGTACTTC.

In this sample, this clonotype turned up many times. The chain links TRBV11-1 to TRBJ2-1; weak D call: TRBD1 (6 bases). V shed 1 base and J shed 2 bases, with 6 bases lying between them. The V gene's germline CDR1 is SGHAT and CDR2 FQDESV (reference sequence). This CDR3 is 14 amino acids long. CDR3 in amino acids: CASSLGGPYNEQFF. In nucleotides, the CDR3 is TGTGCCAGCAGCTTAGGGGGGCCCTACAATGAGCAGTTCTTC. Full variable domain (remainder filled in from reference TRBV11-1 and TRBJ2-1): EAEVAQSPRYKITEKSQAVAFWCDPISGHATLYWYRQILGQGPELLVQFQDESVVDDSQLPKDRFSAERLKGVDSTLKIQPAELGDSAMYLCASSLGGPYNEQFFGPGTRLTVL.

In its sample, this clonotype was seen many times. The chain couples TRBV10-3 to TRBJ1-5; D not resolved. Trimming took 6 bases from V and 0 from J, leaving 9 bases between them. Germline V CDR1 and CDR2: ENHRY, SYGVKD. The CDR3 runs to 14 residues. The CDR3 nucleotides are TGTGCCATCAGCCCGGATTATAGCAATCAGCCCCAGCATTTT. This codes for CAISPDYSNQPQHF.

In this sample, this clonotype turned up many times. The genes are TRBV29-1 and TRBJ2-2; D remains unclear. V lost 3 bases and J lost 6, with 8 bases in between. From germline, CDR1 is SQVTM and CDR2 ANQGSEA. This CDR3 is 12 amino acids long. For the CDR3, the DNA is TGCAGCGTTGACATAGTTGCCGGGGAGCTGTTTTTT. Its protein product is CSVDIVAGELFF.

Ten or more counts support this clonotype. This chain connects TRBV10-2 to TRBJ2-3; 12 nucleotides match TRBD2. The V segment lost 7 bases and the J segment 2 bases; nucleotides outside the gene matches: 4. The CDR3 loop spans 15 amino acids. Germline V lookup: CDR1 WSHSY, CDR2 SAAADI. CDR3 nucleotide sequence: TGCGCCAGCACTACTAGCGGGGGGCACACAGATACGCAGTATTTT. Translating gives CASTTSGGHTDTQYF.

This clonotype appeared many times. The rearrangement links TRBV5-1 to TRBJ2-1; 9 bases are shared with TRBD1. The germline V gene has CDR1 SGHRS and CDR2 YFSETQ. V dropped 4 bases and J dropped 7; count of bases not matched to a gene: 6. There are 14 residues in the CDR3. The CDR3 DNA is TGCGCCAGCAGCCCGGGACAGGGTGCGAATGAGCAGTTCTTC. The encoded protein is CASSPGQGANEQFF.

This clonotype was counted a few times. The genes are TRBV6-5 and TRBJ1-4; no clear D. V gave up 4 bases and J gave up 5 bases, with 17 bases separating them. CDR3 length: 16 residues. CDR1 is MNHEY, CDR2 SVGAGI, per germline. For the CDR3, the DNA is TGTGCCAGCAGTTCTCCGGACTTGTTGGGGAATGAAAAACTGTTTTTT. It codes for CASSSPDLLGNEKLFF.

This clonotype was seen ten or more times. Here the CDR3 reads CASSLPDRVYGYTF. The CDR3 DNA is TGTGCCAGCAGTTTGCCGGACAGGGTCTATGGCTACACCTTC. The chain uses TRBV12-3 or TRBV12-4 and TRBJ1-2; 8 bases fit TRBD1. V trimming: 3 bases; J trimming: 4 bases; junction bases outside the gene matches: 4. The CDR3 runs to 14 residues.

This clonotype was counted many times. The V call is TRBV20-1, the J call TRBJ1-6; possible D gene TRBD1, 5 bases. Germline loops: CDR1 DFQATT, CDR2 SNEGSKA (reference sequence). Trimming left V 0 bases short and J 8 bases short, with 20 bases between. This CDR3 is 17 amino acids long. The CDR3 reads CSARDPYGTGWDSPLHF. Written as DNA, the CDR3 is TGCAGTGCTAGAGATCCGTACGGTACAGGCTGGGATTCACCCCTCCACTTT.

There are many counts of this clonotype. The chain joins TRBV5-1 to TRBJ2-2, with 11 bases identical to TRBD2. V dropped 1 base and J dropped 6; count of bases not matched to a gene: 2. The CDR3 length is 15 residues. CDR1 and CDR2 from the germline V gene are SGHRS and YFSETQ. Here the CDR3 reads CASSLKGLAAGELFF. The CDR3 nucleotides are TGCGCCAGCAGCTTGAAGGGACTAGCGGCCGGGGAGCTGTTTTTT. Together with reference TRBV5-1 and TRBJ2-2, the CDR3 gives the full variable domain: KAGVTQTPRYLIKTRGQQVTLSCSPISGHRSVSWYQQTPGQGLQFLFEYFSETQRNKGNFPGRFSGRQFSNSRSEMNVSTLELGDSALYLCASSLKGLAAGELFFGEGSRLTVL.

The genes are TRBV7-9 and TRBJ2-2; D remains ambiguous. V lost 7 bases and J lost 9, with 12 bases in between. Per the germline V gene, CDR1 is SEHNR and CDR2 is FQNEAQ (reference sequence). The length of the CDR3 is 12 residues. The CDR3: CASTRSTRELFF. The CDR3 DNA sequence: TGTGCCAGCACCCGGTCAACCCGGGAGCTGTTTTTT.

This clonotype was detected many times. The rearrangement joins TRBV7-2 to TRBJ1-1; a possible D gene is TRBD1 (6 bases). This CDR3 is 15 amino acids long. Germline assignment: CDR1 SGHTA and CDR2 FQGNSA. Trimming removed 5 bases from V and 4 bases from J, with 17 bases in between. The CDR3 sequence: CASSRVGARGTEAFF. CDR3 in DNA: TGTGCCAGCAGCCGCGTGGGGGCCAGGGGCACTGAAGCTTTCTTT. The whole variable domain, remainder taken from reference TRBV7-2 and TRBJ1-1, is GAGVSQSPSNKVTEKGKDVELRCDPISGHTALYWYRQSLGQGLEFLIYFQGNSAPDKSGLPSDRFSAERTGGSVSTLTIQRTQQEDSAVYLCASSRVGARGTEAFFGQGTRLTVV.

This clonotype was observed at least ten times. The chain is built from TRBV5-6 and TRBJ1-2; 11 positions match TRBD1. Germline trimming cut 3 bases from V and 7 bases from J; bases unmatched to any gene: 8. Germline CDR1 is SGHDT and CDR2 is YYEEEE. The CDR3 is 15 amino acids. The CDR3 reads CASSSRDRGLSGYTF. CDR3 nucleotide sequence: TGTGCCAGCAGCTCAAGGGACAGGGGGTTGAGTGGCTACACCTTC.